The 14 T cell receptor beta chains given below trace back to one sample, sequenced in a study of CD8 T cells in Susac syndrome. When the RNA was reverse transcribed, random hexamers were used with an input of roughly 0.45 to 1 ug. MiXCR was run by TCRdb on the immunoSEQ multiplex PCR reads, yielding one entry per CDR3 protein. Among around 81,000 distinct CDR3 sequences listed, about 93% were seen once. The sample was CD8+ T cells from PBMCs. The receptors here all came from a human donor with Susac syndrome.

The chain carries TRBV12-3 or TRBV12-4 and TRBJ2-3; D uncertain. The CDR3 extends over 12 amino acids. With 3 bases removed from V and 4 bases from J, the gap between germline ends came to 5 bases. The CDR3 is CASSFVADTQYF. The CDR3 region has the DNA TGTGCCAGCAGTTTCGTGGCAGATACGCAGTATTTT.

The gene calls are TRBV30 and TRBJ1-1, with D unclear. Germline V gene sequence: CDR1 GTSNPN, CDR2 SVGIG (reference sequence). Trimming cost V 2 bases and J 1 base, with 17 bases left between them. There are 16 residues in the CDR3. This chain's CDR3 is CAWSSVRIAGNTEAFF. The CDR3 DNA sequence: TGTGCCTGGAGTAGTGTTCGTATTGCCGGGAACACTGAAGCTTTCTTT.

A remark on this clonotype: The conserved final phenylalanine or tryptophan is absent from the CDR3, which likely points to a read error. This chain joins TRBV4-2 and TRBJ2-6; either TRBD1 or TRBD2 may fit D (6 bases each). The CDR3 is 16 residues long. Germline V CDR1 and CDR2: LGHNA, YNFKEQ. Trimming took off 6 bases at V and 2 bases at J, with 14 bases between the two ends. CDR3 loop: CASRQDRLAGANVLTL. CDR3 DNA: TGTGCCAGCAGACAGGACAGACTAGCTGGGGCCAACGTCCTGACTCTC.

V and J are TRBV20-1 and TRBJ2-7; 9 positions match TRBD1. With V trimmed by 2 bases and J by 7 bases, 6 bases remained unmatched. The CDR3 is 13 amino acids. Germline CDR1 DFQATT, CDR2 SNEGSKA (reference sequence). CDR3 bases: TGCAGTGCTAGAAGGGACAGGGCTGTGGAGCAGTACTTC. It is translated as CSARRDRAVEQYF.

This sequence joins TRBV7-9 and TRBJ2-7; weak D call: TRBD1 (6 bases). The V gene's germline CDR1 is SEHNR and CDR2 FQNEAQ (reference sequence). The CDR3 is 14 residues long. Between the trimmed V and J ends, which lost 3 bases and 5 bases, there was a span of 14 bases. CDR3 in DNA: TGTGCCAGCAGCTTGACGGGCGCAGGGGACGAGCAGTACTTC. It yields the protein CASSLTGAGDEQYF.

J is TRBJ1-2 and V is TRBV7-8, with 8 positions matching TRBD1. CDR3 length: 13 amino acids. CDR1 SGHVS and CDR2 FQNEAQ come from the germline V gene. Trimming cost V 4 bases and J 10 bases; bases outside gene matches: 8. CDR3 nucleotide sequence: TGTGCCAGCAGCTCCAAGGACAGGGAGGACTACACCTTC. Its protein is CASSSKDREDYTF.

The chain couples TRBV28 to TRBJ2-1; 7 bases are a match to TRBD2. This CDR3 comprises 12 residues. Germline V CDR1 and CDR2: MDHEN, SYDVKM. The ends lost 5 bases at V and 9 bases at J; junction bases unmatched: 4. Here the CDR3 DNA reads TGTGCCAGCAGTCGGACTAGTAGTGAGCAGTTCTTC. Its protein product is CASSRTSSEQFF.

The genes are TRBV11-2 and TRBJ2-7; 10 bases line up with TRBD1. CDR1 and CDR2 (germline): SGHAT, FQNNGV. V lost 1 base and J lost 1; bases outside the gene matches: 10. CDR3 length: 18 residues. The DNA for the CDR3 is TGTGCCAGCAGCTTAGGGGATACCGGGACAGGGGCTTCCTACGAGCAGTACTTC. The encoded protein is CASSLGDTGTGASYEQYF.

The V call is TRBV5-1, the J call TRBJ2-5, with 7 nucleotides matching TRBD1. V gave up 2 bases and J gave up 0 bases; unmatched junction bases: 10. The CDR3 covers 17 residues. CDR1 SGHRS and CDR2 YFSETQ come from the germline V gene. This chain's CDR3 is CASSFEGAVSYQETQYF. In DNA form, the CDR3 reads TGCGCCAGCAGCTTTGAGGGGGCGGTTTCGTACCAAGAGACCCAGTACTTC.

The chain combines TRBV28 with TRBJ1-5, with 9 bases that match TRBD1. This CDR3 has 12 residues. V shed 8 bases, J shed 5 bases, and the junction held 1 base outside the gene matches. Germline values: CDR1 MDHEN, CDR2 SYDVKM. The CDR3 spells CASGQGYQPQHF. As DNA, the CDR3 is TGTGCCAGCGGACAGGGGTATCAGCCCCAGCATTTT.

The chain carries TRBV4-3 and TRBJ2-3; 10 nucleotides agree with TRBD2. Trimming cost V 3 bases and J 6 bases; bases outside gene matches: 9. The CDR3 covers 16 residues. Germline-derived CDR1 and CDR2 are LGHNA and YSLEER. The CDR3 DNA reads TGCGCCAGCAGCCATTCTAGCGGGAGTCCCGGGGATACGCAGTATTTT. Translation: CASSHSSGSPGDTQYF.

The J gene is TRBJ2-3, the V gene TRBV6-4; 10 bases map to TRBD2. Unmatched junction bases numbered 2, after V lost 0 bases and J lost 2 bases. This CDR3 region has 16 residues. Per the germline V gene, CDR1 is MRHNA and CDR2 is SNTAGT. CDR3 DNA: TGTGCCAGCAGTGACTCCCTAGCGGGGGACACAGATACGCAGTATTTT. Translating gives CASSDSLAGDTDTQYF.

This sequence joins TRBV28 and TRBJ2-7, with D uncertain. Germline CDR1 and CDR2: MDHEN and SYDVKM. Trimming pared 6 bases from V and 5 bases from J, leaving 20 bases between. This CDR3 spans 15 amino acids. The CDR3 region is CASRFASEGLHEQYF. The CDR3 bases are TGTGCCAGCAGATTTGCCAGTGAAGGCCTCCACGAGCAGTACTTC. The entire variable domain, with the rest obtained from reference TRBV28 and TRBJ2-7, is as follows: DVKVTQSSRYLVKRTGEKVFLECVQDMDHENMFWYRQDPGLGLRLIYFSYDVKMKEKGDIPEGYSVSREKKERFSLILESASTNQTSMYLCASRFASEGLHEQYFGPGTRLTVT.

Comment on this clonotype: Sequence at one end of the junction differs from germline and may be a read error. The rearrangement joins TRBV7-7 to TRBJ2-1; D possibly corresponds to TRBD2 (5 bases). CDR1 and CDR2 (germline): SSHAT, FNYEAQ (reference sequence). The CDR3 extends over 15 amino acids. CDR3: CASSLALDSYNEQFF. DNA for the CDR3: TGTGCTAGCAGCTTAGCACTAGACTCCTACAATGAGCAGTTCTTC.